This passage covers 9 T cell receptor beta chains from one sample sequenced in a study of T cell repertoires and HLA-DP antigens. For these receptors, no antigen is known. Method: immunoSEQ multiplex PCR; TCRdb's copy keeps in-frame clones and lacks some. This sample has some 110,000 clones, with approximately 92% found just once. The sample taken for sequencing was CD4+ T cells from PBMCs. All receptors come from a woman between 18 and 29 years old in good health and CMV-seronegative.

This chain uses TRBV28 with TRBJ2-5; 9 nucleotides align to TRBD1. The CDR3 extends over 16 amino acids. The J segment lost 5 bases and the V segment lost 5 bases, leaving 12 bases of the junction unmatched. Germline values: CDR1 MDHEN, CDR2 SYDVKM. The CDR3 protein is CASSPRTGTGRETQYF. CDR3 bases: TGTGCCAGCAGTCCACGGACCGGGACAGGGCGGGAGACCCAGTACTTC.

J is TRBJ2-7 and V is TRBV6-5, with 7 bases identical to TRBD2. From germline, CDR1 is MNHEY and CDR2 SVGAGI. Trimming removed 0 bases from V and 2 bases from J; junction bases left unmatched: 4. The CDR3 contains 15 residues. CDR3: CASSYSASGAYEQYF. The CDR3 coding sequence is TGTGCCAGCAGTTACTCCGCTAGCGGAGCCTACGAGCAGTACTTC.

The chain employs TRBV5-1 and TRBJ2-5, with 8 bases identical to TRBD1. J gave up 0 bases and V 7 bases, and 8 bases lay outside the gene matches. The CDR3 is 15 amino acids. The germline V gene has CDR1 SGHRS and CDR2 YFSETQ. Written as DNA, the CDR3 is TGCGCCAGCGCAAAACGGACAGGGTACCAAGAGACCCAGTACTTC. Amino acids: CASAKRTGYQETQYF. Drawing the rest from reference TRBV5-1 and TRBJ2-5, the complete variable domain is KAGVTQTPRYLIKTRGQQVTLSCSPISGHRSVSWYQQTPGQGLQFLFEYFSETQRNKGNFPGRFSGRQFSNSRSEMNVSTLELGDSALYLCASAKRTGYQETQYFGPGTRLLVL.

This rearrangement joins TRBV9 to TRBJ2-3; 8 bases fit TRBD2. Germline lookup yields CDR1 SGDLS and CDR2 YYNGEE. The CDR3 contains 16 residues. V lost 2 bases to trimming and J lost 4 bases; unmatched junction nucleotides: 9. This CDR3 is CASSVLGGASADTQYF. In DNA form, the CDR3 reads TGTGCCAGCAGCGTGCTCGGGGGGGCGAGTGCAGATACGCAGTATTTT.

The chain joins TRBV18 to TRBJ1-5; weak D call: TRBD1 (5 bases). CDR3 length: 15 amino acids. V lost 4 bases, J lost 3 bases, and 13 bases lay in between. Looked up from germline, CDR1 is KGHSH and CDR2 is LQKENI. The CDR3 DNA is TGTGCCAGCTCACTCGCTGCAGGGATCAATCAGCCCCAGCATTTT. Translated, it gives CASSLAAGINQPQHF.

The chain uses TRBV2 and TRBJ1-1; TRBD1 aligns across 7 bases. CDR3 length: 14 residues. Germline CDR1 reads SNHLY; CDR2 reads FYNNEI. V lost 7 bases and J lost 4; bases outside the gene matches: 9. The CDR3 sequence: CASKPTGSITEAFF. The CDR3 DNA sequence: TGTGCCAGCAAGCCGACAGGGTCAATCACTGAAGCTTTCTTT.

The V and J genes are TRBV11-2 and TRBJ2-2; D unclear. The germline V and J ends were trimmed by 3 bases and 1 base, with 6 bases remaining between them. CDR3 length: 14 residues. Germline CDR1 is SGHAT and CDR2 is FQNNGV. The CDR3 spells CASSLARNTGELFF. The CDR3, as DNA: TGTGCCAGCAGCTTGGCCAGGAACACCGGGGAGCTGTTTTTT.

The chain recombines TRBV7-9 with TRBJ2-1; 7 bases line up with TRBD2. CDR3 length equals 15 residues. Germline CDR1 SEHNR, CDR2 FQNEAQ (reference sequence). V trimming: 7 bases; J trimming: 7 bases; junction bases outside the gene matches: 13. CDR3 bases: TGTGCCAGCAACTCCCTAGCGGTCCCATATAATGAGCAGTTCTTC. Its protein product is CASNSLAVPYNEQFF.

V and J are TRBV7-3 and TRBJ1-6; D is perhaps TRBD1 (6 bases). Germline assignment: CDR1 SGHTA and CDR2 FQGTGA. The ends were cut back, 2 bases at V and 2 bases at J, with 16 bases in the middle. CDR3 length: 18 amino acids. The CDR3 bases are TGTGCCAGCAGCTTACTAGGGGGACGAGGGCCCTATAATTCACCCCTCCACTTT. Residues: CASSLLGGRGPYNSPLHF.